The 5 T cell receptor beta chains listed next were all sequenced from one sample in a study of naive and memory T cell subsets (dated by TCRdb to 2017 to 2019). The full study reports these points: A few larger clonotypes were present in naive repertoires, particularly the CD8 repertoires, and these clonotypes were possibly memory cells re-expressing CD45RA.

Their recognized antigens are unknown. Libraries were constructed by UMI-ligation and nested PCR. Sequenced using an Illumina MiSeq. To cover both TRBC1 and TRBC2, the beta constant-region primer consisted of an equimolar mix of two oligonucleotides. Four rounds of PCR, combining the SP2 primer with nested alpha and beta constant-region primers, were used to amplify the ligated cDNA. TCRdb reprocessing: public reads trimmed at Q25 with fastp, clones called with MiXCR, in-frame beta chains kept. Every distinct CDR3 protein forms one entry, paired with its most common genes and DNA. Recorded for this sample are over 110,000 distinct CDR3 sequences; approximately 20% of them occurred a single time. The biggest ten clones account for about 0.57% of the sample. Input material: naive CD8+ T cells from blood. In light of the paper, this sample's cell subset or site label describes: naive T cells, CD45RA high CD27+. The source of these receptors is a human donor in good health.

The CDR3: CASSQEDPGQREETQYF. The CDR3 coding sequence is TGTGCCAGCAGCCAAGAGGACCCGGGACAAAGAGAGGAGACCCAGTACTTC. The genes are TRBV3-1 and TRBJ2-5; D is possibly TRBD1 (6 bases). Looked up from germline, CDR1 is LGHDT and CDR2 is YNNKEL (reference sequence). Deletions cut 0 bases from V and 5 bases from J, with 19 bases between. This CDR3 region has 17 residues.

This clonotype has just a few counts. The chain combines TRBV7-6 with TRBJ2-1; D uncertain. V was clipped by 1 base and J by 0 bases, with 4 bases between them. The CDR3 loop spans 14 amino acids. Germline lookup yields CDR1 SGHVS and CDR2 FNYEAQ. In DNA, the CDR3 is TGTGCCAGCAGCTTAGAGGTCTCCTACAATGAGCAGTTCTTC. Translating it yields CASSLEVSYNEQFF.

In this sample, this clonotype turned up a few times. The rearrangement uses TRBV29-1 and TRBJ2-1, with TRBD2 as a possible D gene (6 bases). This CDR3 comprises 14 residues. Germline CDR1 SQVTM, CDR2 ANQGSEA. The ends were cut back, 7 bases at V and 6 bases at J, with 19 bases in the middle. CDR3 sequence: CSALLVGTFNEQFF. Here the CDR3 DNA reads TGCAGCGCCCTACTTGTAGGGACTTTCAATGAGCAGTTCTTC.

The sample holds many counts of this clonotype. The chain combines TRBV4-3 with TRBJ2-2; 11 nucleotides align to TRBD2. Germline V gene data show CDR1 as LGHNA and CDR2 as YSLEER. This CDR3 is built from 18 residues. Unmatched junction bases numbered 9, after V lost 0 bases and J lost 6 bases. The CDR3 region is CASSQDLPTSGSPGELFF. The CDR3 region has the DNA TGCGCCAGCAGCCAAGATCTCCCTACTAGCGGGAGTCCCGGGGAGCTGTTTTTT.

This clonotype has more than one count but fewer than ten. The rearrangement joins TRBV28 to TRBJ1-5, with 9 bases identical to TRBD1. Per the germline V gene, CDR1 is MDHEN and CDR2 is SYDVKM. The CDR3 has 14 amino acids. Trimming removed 3 bases from V and 9 bases from J; junction bases left unmatched: 6. The CDR3 sequence is CASSFNRGRWPQHF. Written as DNA, the CDR3 is TGTGCCAGCAGTTTCAACAGGGGGCGGTGGCCCCAGCATTTT.